This T cell receptor beta chain was identified in a study of CD8+ T cells in alopecia areata. Whole-study results and caveats: Elevated clonality characterized lesional scalp relative to normal scalp, particularly in alopecia totalis/universalis. Sequence data from scalp samples additionally include resident alphabeta T cells of normal skin. In patients, TCRs were shared less clearly than in mice, and HLA may possibly be involved.

In each case, RNA was isolated and then reverse transcribed into cDNA as the sequencing template. The data were produced by immunoSEQ multiplex PCR, yet TCRdb's version contains in-frame clones alone and is incomplete. The table has 30,000 to 45,000 clones, approximately 54% seen once. Trimming shortened V by 5 bases and J by 8 bases, and 18 bases separated the two germline ends. The CDR3 covers 14 residues. CDR1 is SGHVS and CDR2 is FQNEAQ in the germline V gene. In a group of four to six patients, CD4+ cells were sorted into CD25+CD127- cells. From alopecia areata patients, lesional scalp punch biopsies and peripheral blood were collected. Comment on this clone: The antigen remains unidentified.

The chain couples TRBV7-8 to TRBJ1-2; weak D call: TRBD1 (5 bases). The source is a human donor with alopecia areata. Sequenced sample: CD4+ Tregs sorted from blood. DNA for the CDR3: TGTGCCAGCAGCATGGATGGGGGGATTGGCGGCTACACCTTC. Amino acids: CASSMDGGIGGYTF.